What follows describes a single T cell receptor beta chain. This clone was counted once. Its antigen specificity is not known. Base-call qualities are not available, and no considerably larger clone is one nucleotide away. Each collaborating institution followed its own protocols to collect whole blood in K2EDTA tubes. For TCRbeta analysis, collaborators shipped samples in one of three forms: frozen whole blood, isolated PBMCs, or DNA extracted from either of those sample types. These data originate in a study of blood T cell repertoires in COVID-19 (dated by TCRdb to about 2020). About the full investigation: Samples covering the acute and convalescent phases of COVID-19 were provided by collaborators in the United States, Italy and Spain. The prospective study material was composed of cDNA or gDNA derived from T cells, B-cell-depleted T cells, or PBMCs. Subjects who had been exposed to COVID-19, were actively infected with it, or had recovered from it provided the deeply sampled blood TCRbeta repertoires that made up the dataset. A freely available public database, intended as a resource for researchers studying the immune response to SARS-CoV-2, is where the repertoires were released. The samples were drawn from two sources: the first 160 participants of the ongoing ImmuneRACE study, and 1,254 subjects contributed by 6 global collaborators. A de-identified subject ID, COVID-19 status, age in years and sex were almost always included in the sample metadata. Where HLA class I and class II types were available, the types were taken from metadata supplied by the sample provider, not from assay-based typing. The full study reports these points: The quantity of clinical and demographic metadata differed by source and by participant and was supplied without curation.

From its cysteine to its phenylalanine, the CDR3 spans 14 amino acids. Only CDR3 DNA remains: 42 bases, in frame from the first base. CDR1 is given as MNHEY and CDR2 as SMNVEV, both from the germline V gene (reference sequence). V and J are trimmed by 6 bases and 5 bases, and the gene matches miss 6 bases of the junction. The immunoSEQ Assay, a bias-controlled multiplex PCR, was used to amplify TCRbeta CDR3 regions from genomic DNA. On the authors' methods: The number of nucleated cells in each sample was estimated by amplification of reference gene primers within the assay. To quantify the absolute abundance of each unique TCRbeta CDR3 rearrangement, sequence reads were collapsed and filtered. Productive Simpson clonality was computed per sample as the square root of Simpson's diversity index over productive rearrangements. TCRdb retrieved this table from immuneACCESS and kept in-frame rearrangements only. Not all clones are present; in checked studies, unresolved V genes account for under half, and no reason is known for the remainder. D and trimming were read from the DNA, whereas the V and J calls and clone size are those reported in that table. The sample table shows 200,000 to 250,000 clones, and 65% to 85% are seen once. The top ten hold roughly 2.4% of the sample.

This clonotype was sampled from a woman aged 55-75 years with acute or convalescent COVID-19. Specimen: peripheral blood. In this chain, TRBV27 is recombined with TRBJ1-4, and TRBD1 aligns with 7 junction nucleotides. The DNA is as follows: TGTGCCAGCAGGAACTCGGGACAGAATGAAAAACTGTTTTTT. Protein translation: CASRNSGQNEKLFF.